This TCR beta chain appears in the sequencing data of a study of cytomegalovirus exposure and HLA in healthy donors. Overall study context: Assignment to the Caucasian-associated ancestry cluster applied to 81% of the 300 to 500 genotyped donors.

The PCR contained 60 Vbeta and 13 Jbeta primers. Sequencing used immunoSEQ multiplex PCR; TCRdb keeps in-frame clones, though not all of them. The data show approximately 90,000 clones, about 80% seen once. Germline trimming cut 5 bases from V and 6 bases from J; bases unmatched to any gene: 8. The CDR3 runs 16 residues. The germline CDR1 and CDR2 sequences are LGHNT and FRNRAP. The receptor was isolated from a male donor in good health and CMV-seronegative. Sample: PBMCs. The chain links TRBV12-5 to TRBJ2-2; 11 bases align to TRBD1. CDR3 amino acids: CASGPGDRGSAGELFF. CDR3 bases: TGTGCTAGTGGTCCTGGGGACAGGGGGTCCGCCGGGGAGCTGTTTTTT.